This T cell receptor beta chain was documented in a study of blood T cell repertoires in COVID-19. Background on the study: Sources were T cells, B-cell-depleted T cells, or PBMCs; the material itself was cDNA or gDNA.

The authors' processing: From reference gene primer amplification, estimates of nucleated cell counts were derived. Libraries were prepared by immunoSEQ multiplex PCR; TCRdb keeps only in-frame clonotypes and omits some of them. D and trimming come from the DNA, and the V and J calls and clone size come from that table. The table shows 150,000 to 200,000 clones, with around four fifths occurring only once. Germline V gene data show CDR1 as SGHTA and CDR2 as FQGNSA. The CDR3 is 14 amino acids. Trimming took 5 bases from V and 3 from J, leaving 11 bases between them. What was sequenced was peripheral blood. The receptor was derived from a man in his sixties with COVID-19, enrolled during active disease. This chain links TRBV7-2 with TRBJ1-5, with D possibly being TRBD1 (6 bases). The CDR3 protein is CASSHGQTNQPQHF. CDR3 coding DNA: TGTGCCAGCAGCCATGGACAGACCAATCAGCCCCAGCATTTT. The variable domain in full, with the rest retrieved from reference TRBV7-2 and TRBJ1-5, is GAGVSQSPSNKVTEKGKDVELRCDPISGHTALYWYRQSLGQGLEFLIYFQGNSAPDKSGLPSDRFSAERTGGSVSTLTIQRTQQEDSAVYLCASSHGQTNQPQHFGDGTRLSIL.